This T cell receptor beta chain was sequenced during a study of T cell changes during pregnancy in multiple sclerosis. This CDR3 spans 14 amino acids. Germline trimming cut 4 bases from V and 2 bases from J; bases unmatched to any gene: 3. Germline values: CDR1 MGHRA, CDR2 YSYEKL. Measured with immunoSEQ multiplex PCR; TCRdb has only the in-frame clones, and not every one. The sample shows 35,000 to 55,000 clones, 70% to 90% of them seen only once. This rearrangement joins TRBV4-1 to TRBJ2-5, with 8 bases identical to TRBD2. The receptor comes from a female donor in good health, enrolled as a control in a pregnancy study. The sequenced sample was CD8+ T cells from peripheral blood mononuclear cells, obtained after pregnancy. In DNA form, the CDR3 reads TGCGCCAGCAGCCCCCCGGGGGGGCAAGAGACCCAGTACTTC. It is translated as CASSPPGGQETQYF.